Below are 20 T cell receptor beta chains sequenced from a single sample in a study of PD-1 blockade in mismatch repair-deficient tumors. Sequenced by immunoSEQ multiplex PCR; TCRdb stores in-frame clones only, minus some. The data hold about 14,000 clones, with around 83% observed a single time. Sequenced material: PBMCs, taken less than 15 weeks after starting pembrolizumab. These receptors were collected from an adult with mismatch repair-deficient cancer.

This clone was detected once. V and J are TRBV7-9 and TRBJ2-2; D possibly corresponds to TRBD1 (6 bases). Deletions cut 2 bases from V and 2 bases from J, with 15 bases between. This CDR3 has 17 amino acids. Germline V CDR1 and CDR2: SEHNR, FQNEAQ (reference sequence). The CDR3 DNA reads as TGTGCCAGCAGCTTATCGGCCAGGACAGTCAACACCGGGGAGCTGTTTTTT. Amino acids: CASSLSARTVNTGELFF.

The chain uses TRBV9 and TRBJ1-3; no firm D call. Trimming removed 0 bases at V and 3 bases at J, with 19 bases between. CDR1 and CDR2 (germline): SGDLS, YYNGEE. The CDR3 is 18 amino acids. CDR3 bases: TGTGCCAGCAGCGTAGCGGGAGGGAGGGTTGGTAATGGAAACACCATATATTTT. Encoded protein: CASSVAGGRVGNGNTIYF.

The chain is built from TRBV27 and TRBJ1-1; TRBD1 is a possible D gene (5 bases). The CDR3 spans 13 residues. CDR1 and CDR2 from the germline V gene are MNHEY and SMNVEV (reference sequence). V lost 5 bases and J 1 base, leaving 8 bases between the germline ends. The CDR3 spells CASSATENTEAFF. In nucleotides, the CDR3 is TGTGCCAGCAGTGCGACAGAGAACACTGAAGCTTTCTTT.

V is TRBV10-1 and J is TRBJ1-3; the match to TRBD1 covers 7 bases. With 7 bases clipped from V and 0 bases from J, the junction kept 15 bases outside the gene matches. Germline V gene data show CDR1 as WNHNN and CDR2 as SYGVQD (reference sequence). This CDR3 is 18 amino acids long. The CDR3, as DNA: TGCGCCAGCATTAAAGTCCCGGGACAGCGAACCTCTGGAAACACCATATATTTT. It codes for CASIKVPGQRTSGNTIYF.

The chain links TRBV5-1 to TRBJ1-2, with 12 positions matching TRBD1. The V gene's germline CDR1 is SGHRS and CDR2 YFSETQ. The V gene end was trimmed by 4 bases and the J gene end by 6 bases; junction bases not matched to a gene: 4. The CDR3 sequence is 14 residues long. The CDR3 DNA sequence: TGCGCCAGCAGCACGGGACAGGGGGCTCATGGCTACACCTTC. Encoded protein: CASSTGQGAHGYTF.

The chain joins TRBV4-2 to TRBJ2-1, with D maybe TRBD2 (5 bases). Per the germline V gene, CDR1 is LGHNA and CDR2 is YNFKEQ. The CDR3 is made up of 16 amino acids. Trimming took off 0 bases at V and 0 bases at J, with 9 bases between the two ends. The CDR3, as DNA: TGTGCCAGCAGCCAAGACGCGGGCAGCTCCTACAATGAGCAGTTCTTC. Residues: CASSQDAGSSYNEQFF.

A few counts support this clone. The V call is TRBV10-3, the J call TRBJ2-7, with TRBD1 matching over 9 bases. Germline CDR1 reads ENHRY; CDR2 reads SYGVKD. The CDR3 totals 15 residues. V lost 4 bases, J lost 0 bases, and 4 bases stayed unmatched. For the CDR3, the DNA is TGTGCCATCAGTGTAGGGACAGGGAGCTCCTACGAGCAGTACTTC. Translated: CAISVGTGSSYEQYF.

The CDR3 coding sequence is TGCGCCAGCAGCTCAGGGGGGAATCAGCCCCAGCATTTT. Translation gives CASSSGGNQPQHF. The rearrangement links TRBV5-1 to TRBJ1-5; 7 nucleotides line up with TRBD1. CDR1 is SGHRS, CDR2 YFSETQ, per germline. There are 13 residues in the CDR3. Trimming took 3 bases from V and 4 from J; bases not matched to a gene: 1.

In DNA, the CDR3 is TGTGCCAGCAGCCGAACGCCTTGGGGGGGCTCTGGAAACACCATATATTTT. It is translated as CASSRTPWGGSGNTIYF. The chain carries TRBV4-2 and TRBJ1-3; the D gene is possibly TRBD1 (5 bases). The CDR3 contains 17 residues. Trimming left V 4 bases short and J 0 bases short, with 16 bases between. Germline CDR1 reads LGHNA; CDR2 reads YNFKEQ.

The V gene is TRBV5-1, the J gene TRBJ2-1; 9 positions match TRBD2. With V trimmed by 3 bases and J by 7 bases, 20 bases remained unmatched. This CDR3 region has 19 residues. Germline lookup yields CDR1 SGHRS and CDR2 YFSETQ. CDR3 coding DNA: TGCGCCAGCAGCTCACCCCGTGATAGCGGGAGACTAAGTGGGAATGAGCAGTTCTTC. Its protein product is CASSSPRDSGRLSGNEQFF.

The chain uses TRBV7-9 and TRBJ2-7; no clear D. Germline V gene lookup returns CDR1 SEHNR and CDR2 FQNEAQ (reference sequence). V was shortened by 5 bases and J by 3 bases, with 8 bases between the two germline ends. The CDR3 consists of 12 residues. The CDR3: CASSLNYYEQYF. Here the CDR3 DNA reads TGTGCCAGCAGCCTAAACTACTACGAGCAGTACTTC.

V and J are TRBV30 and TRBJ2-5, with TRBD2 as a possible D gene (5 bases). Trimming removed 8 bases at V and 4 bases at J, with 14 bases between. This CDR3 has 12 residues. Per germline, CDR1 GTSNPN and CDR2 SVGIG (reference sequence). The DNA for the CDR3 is TGTGCCGGAGACTACCTTCCAGAGACCCAGTACTTC. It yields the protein CAGDYLPETQYF.

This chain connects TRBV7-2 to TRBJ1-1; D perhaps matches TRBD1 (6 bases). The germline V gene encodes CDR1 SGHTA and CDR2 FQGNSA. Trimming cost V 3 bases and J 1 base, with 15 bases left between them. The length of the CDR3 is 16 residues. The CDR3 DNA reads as TGTGCCAGCAGCTTGCGAAGAACCAGGGGGAACACTGAAGCTTTCTTT. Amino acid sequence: CASSLRRTRGNTEAFF. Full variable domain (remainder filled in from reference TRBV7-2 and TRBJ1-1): GAGVSQSPSNKVTEKGKDVELRCDPISGHTALYWYRQSLGQGLEFLIYFQGNSAPDKSGLPSDRFSAERTGGSVSTLTIQRTQQEDSAVYLCASSLRRTRGNTEAFFGQGTRLTVV.

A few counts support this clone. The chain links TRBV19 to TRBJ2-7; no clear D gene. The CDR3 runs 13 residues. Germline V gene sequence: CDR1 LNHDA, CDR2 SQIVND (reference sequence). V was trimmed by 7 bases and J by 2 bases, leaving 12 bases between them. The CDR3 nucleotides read TGTGCCAGTACGCCAGGAAGAACCTACGAGCAGTACTTC. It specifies CASTPGRTYEQYF.

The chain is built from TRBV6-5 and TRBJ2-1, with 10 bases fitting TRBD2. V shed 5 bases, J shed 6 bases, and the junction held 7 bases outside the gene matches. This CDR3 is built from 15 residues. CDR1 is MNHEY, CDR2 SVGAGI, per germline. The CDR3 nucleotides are TGTGCCAGCAGTAACGGACTAGCGGTAACCAATGAGCAGTTCTTC. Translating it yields CASSNGLAVTNEQFF.

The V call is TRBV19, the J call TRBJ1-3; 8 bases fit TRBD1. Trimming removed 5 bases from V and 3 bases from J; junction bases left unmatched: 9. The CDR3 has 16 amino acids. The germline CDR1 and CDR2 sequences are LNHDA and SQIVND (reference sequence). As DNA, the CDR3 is TGTGCCAGTAGTCCCCGCGACAGGGGTTTTGGAAACACCATATATTTT. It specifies CASSPRDRGFGNTIYF.

CDR3 nucleotides: TGTGCCAGCAGCGCCAGACTAGCGGGGGACCAAGAGACCCAGTACTTC. Translated, it gives CASSARLAGDQETQYF. The gene calls are TRBV9 and TRBJ2-5; TRBD2 matches at 12 bases. The ends lost 3 bases at V and 0 bases at J; junction bases unmatched: 3. The germline V gene encodes CDR1 SGDLS and CDR2 YYNGEE. The CDR3 is made up of 16 amino acids. The entire variable domain, with the rest obtained from reference TRBV9 and TRBJ2-5, is as follows: DSGVTQTPKHLITATGQRVTLRCSPRSGDLSVYWYQQSLDQGLQFLIQYYNGEERAKGNILERFSAQQFPDLHSELNLSSLELGDSALYFCASSARLAGDQETQYFGPGTRLLVL.

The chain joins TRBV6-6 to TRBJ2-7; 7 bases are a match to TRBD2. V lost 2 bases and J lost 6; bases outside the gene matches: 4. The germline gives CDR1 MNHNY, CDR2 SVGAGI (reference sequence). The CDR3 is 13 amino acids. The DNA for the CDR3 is TGTGCCAGCAGTTACCGACAGCGGGGCGAGCAGTACTTC. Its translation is CASSYRQRGEQYF.

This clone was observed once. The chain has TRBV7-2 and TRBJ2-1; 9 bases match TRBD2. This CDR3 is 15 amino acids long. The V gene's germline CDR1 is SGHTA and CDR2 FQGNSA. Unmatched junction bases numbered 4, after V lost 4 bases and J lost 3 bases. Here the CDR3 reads CASSYSGSFYNEQFF. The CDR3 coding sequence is TGTGCCAGCAGCTATAGCGGGAGTTTCTACAATGAGCAGTTCTTC.

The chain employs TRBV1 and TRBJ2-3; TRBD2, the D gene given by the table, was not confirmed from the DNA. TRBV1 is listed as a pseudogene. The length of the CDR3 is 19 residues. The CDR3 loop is CTSSRTPGLAGQYSDTQYF. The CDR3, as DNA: TGCACCAGCAGCCGAACTCCGGGACTAGCGGGACAATATTCAGATACGCAGTATTTT.